This TCR beta chain was observed in a study of cytomegalovirus exposure and HLA in healthy donors. Study results and limitations: Overall, roughly 150 TCR beta chains were annotated as cytomegalovirus-associated. Analysis performed later showed TCR beta chains linked to HLA being more clonally expanded than equally common others.

Turning to this clone: Its matching antigen is unknown.

PCR employed 60 Vbeta and 13 Jbeta primers. TCRdb's copy holds only in-frame clones and misses some; the assay was immunoSEQ multiplex PCR. This sample has about 180,000 clones; approximately 81% occur once, and the top ten carry about 2.2%. The V and J ends lost 9 bases and 7 bases respectively, with 16 bases between them. Germline-derived CDR1 and CDR2 are SGHAT and FQNNGV. The CDR3 contains 12 residues. This chain links TRBV11-2 with TRBJ2-7; maybe TRBD2 (7 bases). The TCR originated in a woman aged 25 to 39 in good health and CMV-seronegative. What was sequenced was PBMCs. In DNA, the CDR3 is TGTGCCAGTCGGGGGGCAGGGAGAGAGCAGTACTTC. It translates to CASRGAGREQYF.